These 32 T cell receptor beta chains share one sample of origin, sequenced in a study of PD-1 blockade in classical Hodgkin lymphoma. Time point meaning: cycle 4 day 1 (C4D1), after 6 weeks of nivolumab. Each and every patient relapsed after autologous stem cell transplantation, and patients got differing brentuximab vedotin exposure. Data came from immunoSEQ multiplex PCR; TCRdb stores just in-frame clones and leaves some out. The sample holds 20,000 or so clones, over 75% seen once. Sequenced material: peripheral blood mononuclear cells (PBMCs), taken before the fourth cycle of nivolumab. The receptors stem from a human donor with classical Hodgkin lymphoma.

The chain employs TRBV29-1 and TRBJ2-2; 7 positions match TRBD1. The germline V gene has CDR1 SQVTM and CDR2 ANQGSEA. The ends lost 7 bases at V and 3 bases at J; junction bases unmatched: 5. CDR3 size: 13 residues. CDR3 DNA: TGCAGCGGGGACAGTAAGGACACCGGGGAGCTGTTTTTT. This encodes CSGDSKDTGELFF.

This clone occurred once. The J gene is TRBJ1-5, the V gene TRBV15; D possibly corresponds to TRBD1 (6 bases). Per the germline V gene, CDR1 is LNHNV and CDR2 is YYDKDF (reference sequence). CDR3 length equals 17 residues. Trimming removed 3 bases at V and 1 base at J, with 16 bases between. This chain's CDR3 is CATSSFYRVESNQPQHF. Written as DNA, the CDR3 is TGTGCCACCAGCAGCTTTTACAGGGTCGAAAGCAATCAGCCCCAGCATTTT.

J is TRBJ1-3 and V is TRBV9; 7 bases are shared with TRBD1. The CDR3 totals 16 residues. In germline, CDR1 is SGDLS, CDR2 YYNGEE. V lost 4 bases to trimming and J lost 0 bases; unmatched junction nucleotides: 7. The DNA of the CDR3 is TGTGCCAGCAGCACCGGACAGGTGACCTCTGGAAACACCATATATTTT. It encodes CASSTGQVTSGNTIYF.

This rearrangement joins TRBV6-6 to TRBJ2-2, with D possibly being TRBD2 (5 bases). The CDR3 contains 16 residues. Germline-derived CDR1 and CDR2 are MNHNY and SVGAGI (reference sequence). With 6 bases removed from V and 3 bases from J, the gap between germline ends came to 17 bases. CDR3 residues: CASSGQQDGDTGELFF. The CDR3 nucleotides are TGTGCCAGCAGCGGGCAACAAGACGGGGACACCGGGGAGCTGTTTTTT.

J is TRBJ1-3 and V is TRBV6-1; possibly TRBD1 for D (6 bases). CDR3 length: 15 residues. The V end lost 5 bases, the J end lost 9 bases, and 20 bases lay between the germline ends. Germline CDR1 reads MNHNS; CDR2 reads SASEGT. As DNA, the CDR3 is TGTGCCAGCAGTCCGCGACAGGAGGAATATGTCACCATATATTTT. Its translation is CASSPRQEEYVTIYF.

This clone was detected once. The V call is TRBV14, the J call TRBJ2-7, with 9 bases matching TRBD1. The V segment lost 6 bases and the J segment 1 base; nucleotides outside the gene matches: 7. The CDR3 is 15 residues long. Germline loops: CDR1 SGHDN, CDR2 FVKESK. This CDR3 reads CASSRGQGWSYEQYF. CDR3 nucleotides: TGTGCCAGCAGTCGGGGACAGGGTTGGTCCTACGAGCAGTACTTC.

This rearrangement joins TRBV29-1 to TRBJ2-3; D remains unclear. The V gene's germline CDR1 is SQVTM and CDR2 ANQGSEA. The CDR3 runs to 12 residues. V lost 7 bases and J lost 4, with 12 bases in between. The CDR3 region has the DNA TGCAGCGCCGCACGGCCTCCAGATACGCAGTATTTT. Translated, it gives CSAARPPDTQYF.

The chain joins TRBV7-9 to TRBJ2-7, with D tentatively TRBD1 or TRBD2 (5 bases each). This CDR3 is built from 15 residues. The V gene lost 5 bases and the J gene lost 3 bases, with 17 bases spanning the gap. Per germline, CDR1 SEHNR and CDR2 FQNEAQ (reference sequence). CDR3 in amino acids: CASSPGPGEVYEQYF. The DNA of the CDR3 is TGTGCCAGCAGCCCGGGGCCCGGTGAAGTCTACGAGCAGTACTTC.

The J gene is TRBJ2-4, the V gene TRBV21-1. TRBV21-1 is deemed a pseudogene. CDR3 length: 14 amino acids. Here the CDR3 reads CASSKLGDEGIQYF. DNA for the CDR3: TGTGCCAGCAGCAAACTGGGGGACGAAGGCATTCAGTACTTC.

The chain uses TRBV7-9 and TRBJ2-2, with D perhaps matching TRBD2 (6 bases). The CDR3 is made up of 17 amino acids. Germline CDR1 SEHNR, CDR2 FQNEAQ (reference sequence). V lost 5 bases to trimming and J lost 5 bases, with 21 bases between them. CDR3 region: CASSPPGGASRTGELFF. In nucleotides, the CDR3 is TGTGCCAGCAGCCCCCCAGGCGGGGCCTCGAGGACCGGGGAGCTGTTTTTT.

The genes are TRBV10-3 and TRBJ2-5; TRBD2 aligns across 11 bases. V lost 6 bases, J lost 1 base, and 4 bases stayed unmatched. CDR3 length: 15 amino acids. Germline loops: CDR1 ENHRY, CDR2 SYGVKD. The CDR3 bases are TGTGCCATCAGGGCTAGCGGGGGGCCCCAAGAGACCCAGTACTTC. This codes for CAIRASGGPQETQYF.

The gene calls are TRBV6-5 and TRBJ1-2; 9 positions agree with TRBD1. Trimming took 4 bases from V and 7 from J; bases not matched to a gene: 7. CDR3 length equals 14 residues. In germline, CDR1 is MNHEY, CDR2 SVGAGI. The CDR3 protein is CASSSLTGGVGYTF. The CDR3 bases are TGTGCCAGCAGTTCCCTGACAGGGGGTGTTGGCTACACCTTC.

The gene calls are TRBV5-4 and TRBJ1-4; TRBD1 is a possible D gene (5 bases). The CDR3 extends over 16 amino acids. Germline loops: CDR1 SGHNT, CDR2 YYREEE (reference sequence). V dropped 4 bases and J dropped 11 bases, with 24 bases sitting between them. The CDR3 DNA reads as TGTGCCAGCAGCCTCGGAGGGGTCAGCCCTGGGGGGAAACTGTTTTTT. This encodes CASSLGGVSPGGKLFF.

This chain connects TRBV18 to TRBJ1-2; 8 bases match TRBD1. The CDR3 covers 14 residues. With 4 bases clipped from V and 7 bases from J, the junction kept 8 bases outside the gene matches. Germline lookup yields CDR1 KGHSH and CDR2 LQKENI. The CDR3 sequence: CASSRPDREIGYTF. In nucleotides, the CDR3 is TGTGCCAGCTCACGTCCGGACAGGGAAATTGGCTACACCTTC.

This chain links TRBV19 with TRBJ2-7; no definite D call. Between the trimmed V and J ends, which lost 1 base and 3 bases, there was a span of 4 bases. In germline, CDR1 is LNHDA, CDR2 SQIVND (reference sequence). The CDR3 sequence is 12 residues long. The CDR3 DNA reads TGTGCCAGTAGTATAGTGGGCTACGAGCAGTACTTC. It is translated as CASSIVGYEQYF.

The CDR3, as DNA: TGTGCCAGCAGTCAGCTGGGCCTTACCGACGAGCAGTACTTC. It codes for CASSQLGLTDEQYF. V is TRBV6-5 and J is TRBJ2-7; D remains ambiguous. The CDR3 extends over 14 amino acids. The germline CDR1 and CDR2 sequences are MNHEY and SVGAGI. V shed 5 bases and J shed 5 bases, with 16 bases lying between them.

The J gene is TRBJ1-3, the V gene TRBV6-5; the D gene is possibly TRBD1 (5 bases). The CDR3 loop spans 15 amino acids. Germline CDR1 MNHEY, CDR2 SVGAGI. V lost 6 bases and J lost 4, with 16 bases in between. CDR3 in amino acids: CASRSPGLEGNTIYF. CDR3 nucleotides: TGTGCCAGCAGATCTCCAGGGCTGGAGGGAAACACCATATATTTT.

The chain couples TRBV5-3 to TRBJ1-2; D call uncertain. TRBV5-3 is an ORF for which the function is uncertain. There are 15 residues in the CDR3. V was clipped by 0 bases and J by 3 bases, with 12 bases between them. CDR3 loop: CARSLADRQYYGYTF. The CDR3 DNA reads as TGTGCCAGAAGCTTGGCTGATAGGCAGTACTATGGCTACACCTTC.

The chain couples TRBV6-1 to TRBJ1-4; 11 bases are shared with TRBD1. Germline V gene lookup returns CDR1 MNHNS and CDR2 SASEGT. The CDR3 loop spans 16 amino acids. The junction had 5 bases not matched to a gene; V was cut back by 2 bases and J by 6 bases. This CDR3 is CASSEWGTGGHEKLFF. CDR3 DNA sequence: TGTGCCAGCAGTGAATGGGGGACAGGGGGGCATGAAAAACTGTTTTTT.

The genes are TRBV11-1 and TRBJ2-7; TRBD2 aligns across 7 bases. This CDR3 comprises 15 residues. Germline V gives CDR1 SGHAT, CDR2 FQDESV (reference sequence). J was trimmed by 3 bases and V by 3 bases; bases with no gene match: 8. The CDR3 DNA follows: TGTGCCAGCAGCTTTTCAGCGGGAATCGGCTACGAGCAGTACTTC. Encoded protein: CASSFSAGIGYEQYF.

The chain has TRBV7-9 and TRBJ1-5, with D hard to call. Germline-derived CDR1 and CDR2 are SEHNR and FQNEAQ (reference sequence). V lost 2 bases to trimming and J lost 1 base, with 3 bases between them. This CDR3 is built from 13 residues. CDR3 in amino acids: CASSLTSNQPQHF. The CDR3 bases are TGTGCCAGCAGCTTAACAAGCAATCAGCCCCAGCATTTT.

The chain has TRBV7-6 and TRBJ2-5; 12 bases agree with TRBD2. Germline V lookup: CDR1 SGHVS, CDR2 FNYEAQ. The ends lost 3 bases at V and 1 base at J; junction bases unmatched: 6. The CDR3 runs 17 residues. CDR3 in amino acids: CASSLGLAGRPQETQYF. The CDR3 DNA is TGTGCCAGCAGCTTGGGACTAGCGGGCCGGCCCCAAGAGACCCAGTACTTC.

This chain connects TRBV5-1 to TRBJ2-5; D is undetermined. Germline V gene data show CDR1 as SGHRS and CDR2 as YFSETQ. V lost 2 bases and J lost 4, with 6 bases in between. CDR3 length: 12 residues. The CDR3 loop reads CASSFDRETQYF. CDR3 sequence (DNA): TGCGCCAGCAGCTTCGACCGAGAGACCCAGTACTTC.

This chain connects TRBV6-6 to TRBJ2-4; the match to TRBD1 covers 8 bases. V gave up 6 bases and J gave up 0 bases; unmatched junction bases: 7. The CDR3 runs to 16 residues. CDR1 MNHNY and CDR2 SVGAGI come from the germline V gene (reference sequence). CDR3 nucleotides: TGTGCCAGCAGGCCCGGACAGGGAATAGCCAAAAACATTCAGTACTTC. Its protein is CASRPGQGIAKNIQYF.

J is TRBJ2-6 and V is TRBV14, with D maybe TRBD2 (5 bases). Germline CDR1 SGHDN, CDR2 FVKESK. CDR3 length: 17 amino acids. Trimming removed 0 bases from V and 3 bases from J, with 12 bases in between. The CDR3 region is CASSQDWMRVGANVLTF. The CDR3 nucleotides are TGTGCCAGCAGCCAAGATTGGATGAGGGTTGGGGCCAACGTCCTGACTTTC.

This clone was counted only a few times. The J gene is TRBJ1-2, the V gene TRBV30; 8 bases map to TRBD1. CDR3 length: 13 amino acids. Trimming at V came to 7 bases and at J to 2 bases, leaving 6 bases not matched to a gene. Germline assignment: CDR1 GTSNPN and CDR2 SVGIG (reference sequence). The CDR3 region is CASNTGGNYGYTF. CDR3 DNA sequence: TGTGCCTCCAACACAGGGGGGAACTATGGCTACACCTTC.

The V gene is TRBV18, the J gene TRBJ2-2; perhaps TRBD1 as D (6 bases). The CDR3 spans 15 residues. Trimming stripped 8 bases from V and 2 bases from J, with 15 bases between. Germline assignment: CDR1 KGHSH and CDR2 LQKENI. As DNA, the CDR3 is TGTGCCAGCGCAGAGAAGGACAGTAACACCGGGGAGCTGTTTTTT. This translates into CASAEKDSNTGELFF.

This clone was found once. CDR3 nucleotide sequence: TGCGCCAGCGCCGTCTCAGGTAACACTGAAGCTTTCTTT. It yields the protein CASAVSGNTEAFF. V and J are TRBV5-1 and TRBJ1-1; D is unclear. CDR3 length equals 13 residues. Trimming cost V 7 bases and J 2 bases, with 12 bases left between them. Germline values: CDR1 SGHRS, CDR2 YFSETQ. The full variable domain, its missing parts supplied by reference TRBV5-1 and TRBJ1-1, is KAGVTQTPRYLIKTRGQQVTLSCSPISGHRSVSWYQQTPGQGLQFLFEYFSETQRNKGNFPGRFSGRQFSNSRSEMNVSTLELGDSALYLCASAVSGNTEAFFGQGTRLTVV.

CDR3 bases: TGTGCCTCAAGCCCAGTAGCGGGCCAGACCGGGGAGCTGTTTTTT. Protein: CASSPVAGQTGELFF. The chain has TRBV6-4 and TRBJ2-2; TRBD2 matches at 7 bases. This CDR3 contains 15 residues. V was clipped by 11 bases and J by 5 bases; unmatched bases: 14. Per germline, CDR1 MRHNA and CDR2 SNTAGT.

In nucleotides, the CDR3 is TGTGCCGTCTCTGGAAACACCATATATTTT. Translated, it gives CAVSGNTIYF. V gene TRBV10-3 combines with J gene TRBJ1-3, with D uncertain. Germline lookup yields CDR1 ENHRY and CDR2 SYGVKD. The CDR3 covers 10 residues. The ends were cut back, 11 bases at V and 0 bases at J, with 2 bases in the middle.

This clone was found a few times. This chain links TRBV9 with TRBJ1-5; 7 bases fit TRBD1. The CDR3 loop spans 14 amino acids. The J segment lost 7 bases and the V segment lost 4 bases, leaving 8 bases of the junction unmatched. The germline V gene encodes CDR1 SGDLS and CDR2 YYNGEE. The DNA of the CDR3 is TGTGCCAGCAGCACTAGGGGGCGAGGGCAGCCCCAGCATTTT. This codes for CASSTRGRGQPQHF. Together with reference TRBV9 and TRBJ1-5, the CDR3 gives the full variable domain: DSGVTQTPKHLITATGQRVTLRCSPRSGDLSVYWYQQSLDQGLQFLIQYYNGEERAKGNILERFSAQQFPDLHSELNLSSLELGDSALYFCASSTRGRGQPQHFGDGTRLSIL.

The CDR3 region has the DNA TGTGCCAGCAGGCTAACAGGGTTGACTGAAGCTTTCTTT. Its translation is CASRLTGLTEAFF. V and J are TRBV27 and TRBJ1-1; D may be TRBD1 (6 bases). This CDR3 has 13 amino acids. Per the germline V gene, CDR1 is MNHEY and CDR2 is SMNVEV (reference sequence). Trimming shortened V by 6 bases and J by 5 bases, and 13 bases separated the two germline ends.